This T cell receptor (beta chain) derives from a study of T cell responses to AZD1222 COVID-19 vaccine. General study results and limits: Spike-specific TCR breadth rose after two AZD1222 doses, and depth rose as well.

This CDR3 contains 18 residues. On this clone: What it binds is not known.

Measured with immunoSEQ multiplex PCR; TCRdb has only the in-frame clones, and not every one. The sample lists 150,000 or so clones, approximately 84% occurring once. The TCR originated in an adult in good health. The sequencing here drew on peripheral blood, taken on day 0 of AZD1222 vaccination. The chain is built from TRBV21-1 and TRBJ1-5; no DNA check was done on the table's D call, TRBD1. TRBV21-1 constitutes a pseudogene. CDR3 in amino acids: CASRSNPGQRLNNQPQHF. The CDR3 DNA is TGTGCCAGCAGGTCGAATCCGGGACAGCGACTGAACAATCAGCCCCAGCATTTT.